This TCR beta chain was retrieved from a study of T-cell reconstitution after alpha-beta-depleted transplantation in children. This clonotype was seen at least ten times. V lost 5 bases, J lost 7 bases, and 18 bases lay in between. This CDR3 region has 15 residues. Germline values: CDR1 DFQATT, CDR2 SNEGSKA (reference sequence). Unique molecular identifiers tagged the TCRbeta library. TCRdb independently ran MiXCR on the PCR reads; one entry per CDR3 protein. The repertoire has 250,000 to 400,000 distinct CDR3 sequences, more than 20% of them found once; the top ten carry 11%. The chain has TRBV20-1 and TRBJ1-6; weak D call: TRBD1 (6 bases). The sample was PBMCs, mostly from graft donor cells, taken 180 days after TCRalphabeta/CD19-depleted stem cell transplant. The clonotype originates from a male patient between 10 and 17 years old who had a stem cell transplant for acute lymphoblastic leukemia, so the T cells may come from the graft donor. The CDR3 bases are TGCAGTGCTGGTACAGGGTTAAATGGGAATTCACCCCTCCACTTT. This encodes CSAGTGLNGNSPLHF.